This TCR beta chain was retrieved from a study of response to subunit inactivated influenza vaccine. Looked up from germline, CDR1 is SGHAT and CDR2 is FQNNGV. Trimming left V 5 bases short and J 7 bases short, with 26 bases between. CDR3 length: 17 amino acids. A single record per CDR3 protein comes from TCRdb applying MiXCR to the RT-PCR reads. The sample has about 780,000 distinct CDR3 sequences, less than 20% seen once; the top ten hold about 11%. This clonotype was obtained from a man aged 50-59 years who received an inactivated influenza vaccine. The genes are TRBV11-2 and TRBJ2-5; D is perhaps TRBD2 (5 bases). The sample here was PBMCs from blood, taken 4 to 6 days after vaccination. CDR3 residues: CASSRGWERLSHGTQYF. DNA for the CDR3: TGTGCCAGCAGCCGGGGATGGGAAAGATTATCACATGGGACCCAGTACTTC.